This TCR beta chain appears in the sequencing data of a study of CD8 T cells in Susac syndrome (dated by TCRdb to the late 2010s). Study-wide context: The study used repertoire sequencing to test whether antigen drove CD8+ T cell activation and differentiation in Susac syndrome. The study compared CD8+ T cell repertoire clonality among 12 healthy donors, roughly 14 Susac syndrome patients and about 16 multiple sclerosis patients. Here is what the overall study found, with its caveats: The TCR sequencing and HLA analysis was acknowledged to have included a relatively small number of individuals.

V drops 1 base and J drops 2 bases, leaving 4 bases in between. The CDR3 sequence holds 13 residues, the cysteine and phenylalanine included. Kept here is only the CDR3 DNA, which spans 39 bases and is read in frame from base 1. According to the germline V gene, CDR1 reads SGHAT and CDR2 reads FQNNGV. Peripheral blood CD8+ and CD4+ T cells from healthy donors, Susac syndrome patients and multiple sclerosis patients were profiled using high-throughput TCR beta sequencing. The multiple sclerosis controls were treatment-naive patients who had stable or active relapsing-remitting disease and met the revised McDonald criteria. Bulk CD8+ and CD4+ T cells were purified by magnetic negative isolation, whereas CD8+ TEMRA cells were enriched by FACS. Blood was collected in EDTA tubes and processed within 24 hours, with PBMCs isolated through density gradient centrifugation. PBMCs destined for TCR sequencing were cryopreserved in liquid nitrogen and later thawed in a 37 °C water bath. The sorted or isolated CD4+, CD8+ and CD8+ TEMRA cells had a purity of 90% or higher.

RNA was extracted using the RNeasy kit, and roughly 0.5 to 1 microgram was reverse transcribed with random hexamers. The immunoSEQ multiplex PCR assay, covering 54 Vbeta and 13 Jbeta segments, was used to amplify TCR beta CDR3 regions. To correct PCR amplification bias, a synthetic template baseline was used for both primer optimization and computational correction. As for the authors' bioinformatics: Only productive sequences were kept, with reads annotated to V, D and J genes according to IMGT and analyzed in immunoSEQ Analyzer. Clonality was calculated as one minus the Shannon entropy normalized by log2 of the number of productive unique sequences. For each patient and control, public and private clones were evaluated among the 100 most prevalent clones. A clone was defined as Susac-specific if it was absent from the healthy and MS cohorts, from roughly 990 published viral clones and from other ImmuneACCESS disease sequences. The raw public data were reprocessed by TCRdb itself: fastp quality trimming at Q25, MiXCR clonotype calling, in-frame beta chains only. Merged by CDR3 protein, the rows form single entries marked with the most common genes and DNA. The V and J calls were determined by TCRdb, not by the authors. This sample has some 450,000 distinct CDR3 sequences in its table, and approximately 89% of those were observed once. The top ten clones comprise around 0.12% of the sample.

A single count supports this clonotype. There is no known antigen for this receptor. No base qualities exist here, and no much larger clone lies one base off it. Weak support is all one read offers. The sequenced sample was CD8+ T cells from PBMCs. The sequence links TRBV11-2 to TRBJ2-3, with no D gene named confidently. The sequence was collected from a human donor with multiple sclerosis. CDR3 sequence: CASSLVTTDTQYF. The DNA reads TGTGCCAGCAGCTTAGTTACCACAGATACGCAGTATTTT.